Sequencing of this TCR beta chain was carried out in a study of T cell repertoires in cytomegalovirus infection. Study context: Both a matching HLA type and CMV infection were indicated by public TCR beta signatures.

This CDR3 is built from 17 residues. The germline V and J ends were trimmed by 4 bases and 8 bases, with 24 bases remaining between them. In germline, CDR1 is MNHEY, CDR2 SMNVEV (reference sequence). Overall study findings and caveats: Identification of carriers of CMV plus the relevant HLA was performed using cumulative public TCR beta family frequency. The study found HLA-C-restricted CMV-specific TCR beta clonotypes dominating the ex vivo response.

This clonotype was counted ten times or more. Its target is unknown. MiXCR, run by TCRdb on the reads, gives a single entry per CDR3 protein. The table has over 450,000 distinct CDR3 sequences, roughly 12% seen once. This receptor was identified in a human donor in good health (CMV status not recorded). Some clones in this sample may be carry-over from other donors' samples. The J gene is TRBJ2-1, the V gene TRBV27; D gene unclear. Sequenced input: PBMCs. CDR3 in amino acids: CASSSFRPSPQGYEQFF. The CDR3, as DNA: TGTGCCAGCAGTTCCTTCCGACCCTCACCACAAGGCTATGAGCAGTTCTTC.